This TCR beta chain was identified during a study of T cells in tuberculosis. In the study overall: CD1B tetramers identified T cells specific for mycobacterial lipid GMM.

Sequencing of TCR-alpha and TCR-beta chains was unpaired. Sequencing was performed with immunoSEQ multiplex PCR; in TCRdb, only in-frame clones are kept and a portion is missing. The sample has 55,000 to 60,000 clones; approximately 86% are singletons. Findings and limits, study-wide: Low-affinity CD1B-GMM tetramer-binding T cells may have been missed.

Thawed, overnight-rested PBMC were stained with GMM-loaded CD1B tetramer, viability dye and anti-CD3, then sorted. CD1B tetramers were loaded with Rhodococcus equi-derived C32 glucose monomycolate. CD14-expressing monocytes were removed from PBMC before cryopreservation and sorting. Source material: CD1b-GMM tetramer-negative cells sorted from PBMCs. This receptor was taken from an adult woman with latent tuberculosis.

Here the CDR3 DNA reads TGTGCCACCAGCTATGGGGCGGCGAGCTCCTACAATGAGCAGTTCTTC. It specifies CATSYGAASSYNEQFF. The chain joins TRBV15 to TRBJ2-1; D might be TRBD1 (5 bases). Trimming removed 5 bases at V and 0 bases at J, with 14 bases between. Germline assignment: CDR1 LNHNV and CDR2 YYDKDF (reference sequence). The CDR3 covers 16 residues.